This T cell receptor beta chain was found in a study of blood T cell repertoires in COVID-19 (TCRdb year 2020). As for the study more broadly: Samples covering the acute and convalescent phases of COVID-19 were provided by collaborators in the United States, Italy and Spain. The material from the prospective study consisted of cDNA or gDNA derived from T cells, B-cell-depleted T cells, or PBMCs. Subjects who had been exposed to COVID-19, were actively infected with it, or had recovered from it provided the deeply sampled blood TCRbeta repertoires that made up the dataset. The repertoires were released in a freely available public database meant as a resource for research on the immune response to SARS-CoV-2. The samples were drawn from the first 160 participants of the ongoing ImmuneRACE study and from some 1,300 subjects provided by 6 global collaborators. Nearly every sample came with metadata listing a de-identified subject ID, COVID-19 status, age in years and sex. Where available, HLA class I and class II types were obtained from metadata supplied by the sample provider rather than from assay-based typing. The study at large found these results: The quantity of clinical and demographic metadata differed by source and by participant and was supplied without curation.

This clone showed up just once. Its recognized antigen is unknown. Per-base qualities were not stored, and no clone one base away is much larger. CDR1 and CDR2 are read off the germline V gene (reference sequence) as SGHKS and YYEKEE. V was cut back by 6 bases and J by 1 base, leaving a gap of 19 bases between them. From the cysteine through the phenylalanine, the CDR3 covers 16 amino acids. Left in the record is the CDR3 DNA by itself, 48 bases read in frame from the first base. The collaborating institutions used their own protocols to collect whole blood in K2EDTA tubes. For TCRbeta analysis, collaborators shipped samples in one of three forms: frozen whole blood, isolated PBMCs, or DNA extracted from either of those sample types. The immunoSEQ Assay, a bias-controlled multiplex PCR, was used to amplify TCRbeta CDR3 regions from genomic DNA. As for the authors' bioinformatics: Nucleated cell counts per sample were estimated from amplification of reference gene primers within the assay. To quantify the absolute abundance of each unique TCRbeta CDR3 rearrangement, sequence reads were collapsed and filtered. Productive Simpson clonality was computed per sample as the square root of Simpson's diversity index over productive rearrangements. In TCRdb, the immuneACCESS table is reduced to in-frame sequences with V and J assigned. These tables do not hold every clone; where another copy was compared, an unresolved V gene accounts for under half, and the others remain unexplained. V and J calls plus clone size are reproduced from that table; the DNA served to infer D and trimming. The sample table contains about 78,000 clones; only one count was recorded for 86% of them. About 5% of the sample lies in the top ten.

The sequence derives from a man between 50 and 59 years old with active or convalescent COVID-19. The sample consisted of peripheral blood. The chain was built from TRBV5-5 and TRBJ2-5, with the D segment identity uncertain. The DNA reads TGTGCCAGCAACGAGGCGCAGATTGTTCCCCAAGAGACCCAGTACTTC. This yields the protein CASNEAQIVPQETQYF.